A single T cell receptor beta chain is shown here with its context. Trimming removed 5 bases from V and 4 bases from J, with 9 bases in between. The CDR3 is 12 amino acids. The data were obtained in a study of blood T cell repertoires in COVID-19. Per the original methods: Amplification from reference gene primers served as the basis for estimated nucleated cell counts. Repertoires were generated with immunoSEQ multiplex PCR, while TCRdb's copy carries only in-frame clones and drops some. The V and J calls and the clone size are those of that table, but D and trimming were determined from the DNA. The table lists tens of thousands of clones, about 81% of them singletons.

The chain recombines TRBV12-3 or TRBV12-4 with TRBJ2-7; D is perhaps TRBD1 (5 bases). The TCR originated in a woman aged 80 or over with acute or convalescent COVID-19. The sequencing sample was made of peripheral blood. Here the CDR3 reads CASSTTGYEQYF. As DNA, the CDR3 is TGTGCCAGCAGTACCACAGGTTACGAGCAGTACTTC.